One and the same sample provided the 14 T cell receptor beta chains below, sequenced in a study of T cell responses to AZD1222 COVID-19 vaccine (dated by TCRdb to the early 2020s). In light of the paper, this sample's time point label describes: baseline before first vaccination. Receptor libraries were prepared by the immunoSEQ multiplex PCR assay. TCRdb re-hosts the immuneACCESS table, in-frame sequences only. Its copies lack some clones; in the studies checked, an unresolved V gene accounts for under half of them, and the cause for the rest is not known. For this sample there are about 100,000 clones; nearly 90% appear just once. The ten largest make up about 2.9% of the sample. The sample consisted of peripheral blood, taken on day 0 of AZD1222 vaccination. Receptors were obtained from an adult in good health.

The chain recombines TRBV28 with TRBJ1-5; D is unclear. The CDR3 has 14 amino acids. Per germline, CDR1 MDHEN and CDR2 SYDVKM. Trimming took 0 bases from V and 3 from J, leaving 6 bases between them. Here the CDR3 reads CASSLWQDNQPQHF. The CDR3 bases are TGTGCCAGCAGTTTATGGCAGGACAATCAGCCCCAGCATTTT. Filled out from reference TRBV28 and TRBJ1-5, the complete variable domain reads DVKVTQSSRYLVKRTGEKVFLECVQDMDHENMFWYRQDPGLGLRLIYFSYDVKMKEKGDIPEGYSVSREKKERFSLILESASTNQTSMYLCASSLWQDNQPQHFGDGTRLSIL.

This chain connects TRBV11-1 to TRBJ2-5; D not resolved. Germline V gene lookup returns CDR1 SGHAT and CDR2 FQDESV (reference sequence). The CDR3 is 12 residues long. Trimming shortened V by 5 bases and J by 0 bases, and 4 bases separated the two germline ends. DNA for the CDR3: TGTGCCAGCAGCCAGTACCAAGAGACCCAGTACTTC. Translating it yields CASSQYQETQYF.

The rearrangement joins TRBV7-9 to TRBJ2-3, with 8 bases fitting TRBD2. There are 15 residues in the CDR3. The germline V gene has CDR1 SEHNR and CDR2 FQNEAQ (reference sequence). V lost 5 bases to trimming and J lost 4 bases; unmatched junction nucleotides: 8. The CDR3 nucleotides read TGTGCCAGCAGCCTCGGGACTAGTGGCGCAGATACGCAGTATTTT. As protein: CASSLGTSGADTQYF.

The rearrangement links TRBV7-9 to TRBJ2-5; 10 bases line up with TRBD2. The length of the CDR3 is 16 residues. V lost 2 bases to trimming and J lost 1 base; unmatched junction nucleotides: 4. The germline V gene encodes CDR1 SEHNR and CDR2 FQNEAQ (reference sequence). DNA of the CDR3: TGTGCCAGCAGCTTATTTCCTAGCGGGAGCCAAGAGACCCAGTACTTC. This codes for CASSLFPSGSQETQYF. The full variable domain, in which reference TRBV7-9 and TRBJ2-5 provide the parts outside the CDR3, is DTGVSQNPRHKITKRGQNVTFRCDPISEHNRLYWYRQTLGQGPEFLTYFQNEAQLEKSRLLSDRFSAERPKGSFSTLEIQRTEQGDSAMYLCASSLFPSGSQETQYFGPGTRLLVL.

The chain combines TRBV7-6 with TRBJ2-3, with D uncertain. Germline lookup yields CDR1 SGHVS and CDR2 FNYEAQ. V gave up 6 bases and J gave up 4 bases, with 17 bases separating them. This CDR3 region has 15 residues. The CDR3 region is CASRSQPGSADTQYF. The CDR3 DNA is TGTGCCAGCAGGTCCCAGCCCGGTTCGGCAGATACGCAGTATTTT.

The chain links TRBV19 to TRBJ1-2; D gene ambiguous. From germline, CDR1 is LNHDA and CDR2 SQIVND (reference sequence). The CDR3 totals 14 residues. The V end lost 9 bases, the J end lost 1 base, and 15 bases lay between the germline ends. CDR3: CASRPPGNNYGYTF. The CDR3, as DNA: TGTGCCAGCAGACCCCCGGGAAATAACTATGGCTACACCTTC.

This sequence joins TRBV15 and TRBJ1-6, with unresolved D. Germline CDR1 reads LNHNV; CDR2 reads YYDKDF (reference sequence). The CDR3 has 15 amino acids. Trimming took 0 bases from V and 9 from J, leaving 12 bases between them. CDR3 DNA sequence: TGTGCCACCAGCAGAGACCCGTCCTGGGGTTCACCCCTCCACTTT. It encodes CATSRDPSWGSPLHF.

As regards this clone: Other DNA sequences in this specimen translate into the identical CDR3. This chain uses TRBV4-1 with TRBJ2-1, with 14 bases matching TRBD2. This CDR3 has 17 residues. J gave up 0 bases and V 4 bases, and 2 bases lay outside the gene matches. CDR1 MGHRA and CDR2 YSYEKL come from the germline V gene. The CDR3 protein is CASSLGLAGGSYNEQFF. In DNA form, the CDR3 reads TGCGCCAGCAGCCTCGGACTAGCGGGGGGCTCCTACAATGAGCAGTTCTTC.

This chain links TRBV6-5 with TRBJ1-5, with a tentative D call TRBD1 (5 bases). The CDR3 covers 14 residues. Germline values: CDR1 MNHEY, CDR2 SVGAGI. Trimming stripped 6 bases from V and 2 bases from J, with 11 bases between. The CDR3 DNA follows: TGTGCCAGCAGCGCCGGGACTGGCAATCAGCCCCAGCATTTT. Its translation is CASSAGTGNQPQHF.

V is TRBV5-1 and J is TRBJ2-7; D may be TRBD1 (6 bases). Germline V gene data show CDR1 as SGHRS and CDR2 as YFSETQ. This CDR3 contains 15 residues. The CDR3 is CASSAGVGGSYEQYV. The CDR3 nucleotides are TGTGCCAGCAGCGCAGGGGTCGGCGGGTCCTACGAGCAGTACGTC.

V is TRBV11-3 and J is TRBJ2-7; D is unresolved. V lost 2 bases to trimming and J lost 4 bases, with 9 bases between them. The CDR3 runs 13 residues. CDR1 SGHNT and CDR2 YENEEA come from the germline V gene. The CDR3 DNA follows: TGTGCCAGCAGCTTAATCTCAGAGTACGAGCAGTACGTC. It codes for CASSLISEYEQYV.

V gene TRBV10-1 combines with J gene TRBJ2-7; 7 bases agree with TRBD2. The germline V gene has CDR1 WNHNN and CDR2 SYGVQD (reference sequence). V gave up 10 bases and J gave up 7 bases; unmatched junction bases: 16. This CDR3 is built from 14 residues. CDR3: CATTPGTGAGEQYV. CDR3 coding DNA: TGCGCCACCACCCCGGGCACGGGAGCGGGGGAGCAGTACGTC.

This rearrangement joins TRBV29-1 to TRBJ2-2; 14 nucleotides line up with TRBD2. The CDR3 runs to 19 residues. V dropped 7 bases and J dropped 0; count of bases not matched to a gene: 13. Germline assignment: CDR1 SQVTM and CDR2 ANQGSEA. The DNA of the CDR3 is TGCAGCGCAGTTGGACTAGCGGGGGGATATGGGTCGAACACCGGGGAGCTGTTTTTT. It translates to CSAVGLAGGYGSNTGELFF.

The J gene is TRBJ1-1, the V gene TRBV7-8; TRBD1 aligns across 8 bases. This CDR3 is 17 amino acids long. V dropped 5 bases and J dropped 3; count of bases not matched to a gene: 14. The germline CDR1 and CDR2 sequences are SGHVS and FQNEAQ. This CDR3 reads CASSLLGQGWPDTEAFF. DNA for the CDR3: TGTGCCAGCAGCCTCCTCGGACAGGGCTGGCCGGACACTGAAGCTTTCTTT.